These 9 T cell receptor beta chains share one sample of origin, sequenced in a study of T cell responses to AZD1222 COVID-19 vaccine. Clones were sequenced by immunoSEQ multiplex PCR, and TCRdb holds only the in-frame ones, with some missing. This table holds fewer than 120,000 clones, less than 90% found once. The sample here was peripheral blood, taken on day 0 of AZD1222 vaccination. The receptors originated from an adult in good health.

This clone was recorded a few times. This chain joins TRBV18 and TRBJ1-1, with D tentatively TRBD1 (6 bases). This CDR3 has 15 amino acids. Germline V gives CDR1 KGHSH, CDR2 LQKENI. V was trimmed by 5 bases and J by 3 bases, leaving 16 bases between them. This CDR3 is CASSKLQGKDTEAFF. CDR3 nucleotides: TGTGCCAGCTCAAAACTGCAGGGGAAGGACACTGAAGCTTTCTTT. Using reference TRBV18 and TRBJ1-1 for the parts outside the CDR3, the full variable domain is NAGVMQNPRHLVRRRGQEARLRCSPMKGHSHVYWYRQLPEEGLKFMVYLQKENIIDESGMPKERFSAEFPKEGPSILRIQQVVRGDSAAYFCASSKLQGKDTEAFFGQGTRLTVV.

The chain combines TRBV15 with TRBJ1-4; 10 positions match TRBD1. CDR1 LNHNV and CDR2 YYDKDF come from the germline V gene (reference sequence). This CDR3 has 15 residues. V shed 4 bases, J shed 3 bases, and the junction held 2 bases outside the gene matches. The DNA of the CDR3 is TGTGCCACCAGCAAGGGGACAGGGGCTAATGAAAAACTGTTTTTT. Protein sequence: CATSKGTGANEKLFF.

There are a few counts of this clone. The chain joins TRBV29-1 to TRBJ1-5, with a tentative D call TRBD1 (6 bases). Germline values: CDR1 SQVTM, CDR2 ANQGSEA. V dropped 0 bases and J dropped 4 bases, with 10 bases sitting between them. CDR3 size: 14 residues. CDR3 loop: CSVEEGGLNQPQHF. Written as DNA, the CDR3 is TGCAGCGTTGAAGAAGGGGGATTAAATCAGCCCCAGCATTTT.

This chain uses TRBV19 with TRBJ1-2, with D perhaps matching TRBD1 (5 bases). CDR1 is LNHDA and CDR2 is SQIVND in the germline V gene (reference sequence). This CDR3 contains 13 residues. V lost 1 base, J lost 5 bases, and 8 bases lay in between. The CDR3 DNA reads TGTGCCAGTAGTATAGGTACAGGATATGGCTACACCTTC. Translating it yields CASSIGTGYGYTF.

The chain couples TRBV18 to TRBJ1-2; TRBD1 agrees at 8 bases. The CDR3 consists of 18 residues. V was clipped by 3 bases and J by 3 bases; unmatched bases: 15. Germline assignment: CDR1 KGHSH and CDR2 LQKENI. The CDR3 is CASSPGGQATRGYYGYTF. The CDR3 DNA sequence: TGTGCCAGCTCACCGGGGGGACAGGCTACTAGGGGCTACTATGGCTACACCTTC.

The gene calls are TRBV18 and TRBJ2-5; unclear D gene. Trimming removed 6 bases from V and 1 base from J, with 9 bases in between. Germline CDR1 reads KGHSH; CDR2 reads LQKENI. The CDR3 runs 13 residues. CDR3 nucleotide sequence: TGTGCCAGCTCCTCTAGATCCCAAGAGACCCAGTACTTC. Residues: CASSSRSQETQYF.

CDR3 bases: TGCGCCAGCAGCCAAAGTCTGCAGAGAAGAACTGAAGCTTTCTTT. This sequence encodes CASSQSLQRRTEAFF. The chain uses TRBV4-1 and TRBJ1-1; D unresolved. Germline V gene data show CDR1 as MGHRA and CDR2 as YSYEKL. V was trimmed by 2 bases and J by 5 bases, leaving 15 bases between them. The CDR3 has 15 amino acids.

V and J are TRBV11-2 and TRBJ2-6; 7 bases are shared with TRBD2. The V segment lost 5 bases and the J segment 0 bases; nucleotides outside the gene matches: 4. The CDR3 covers 16 residues. In germline, CDR1 is SGHAT, CDR2 FQNNGV. The CDR3 reads CASSPGGSSGANVLTF. DNA of the CDR3: TGTGCCAGCAGCCCCGGGGGGAGCTCTGGGGCCAACGTCCTGACTTTC.

The chain combines TRBV5-1 with TRBJ1-2; D unclear. CDR1 is SGHRS and CDR2 is YFSETQ in the germline V gene. Trimming pared 0 bases from V and 2 bases from J, leaving 5 bases between. The CDR3 is made up of 13 amino acids. This CDR3 reads CASSLERNYGYTF. The CDR3 DNA reads TGCGCCAGCAGCTTGGAACGAAACTATGGCTACACCTTC.